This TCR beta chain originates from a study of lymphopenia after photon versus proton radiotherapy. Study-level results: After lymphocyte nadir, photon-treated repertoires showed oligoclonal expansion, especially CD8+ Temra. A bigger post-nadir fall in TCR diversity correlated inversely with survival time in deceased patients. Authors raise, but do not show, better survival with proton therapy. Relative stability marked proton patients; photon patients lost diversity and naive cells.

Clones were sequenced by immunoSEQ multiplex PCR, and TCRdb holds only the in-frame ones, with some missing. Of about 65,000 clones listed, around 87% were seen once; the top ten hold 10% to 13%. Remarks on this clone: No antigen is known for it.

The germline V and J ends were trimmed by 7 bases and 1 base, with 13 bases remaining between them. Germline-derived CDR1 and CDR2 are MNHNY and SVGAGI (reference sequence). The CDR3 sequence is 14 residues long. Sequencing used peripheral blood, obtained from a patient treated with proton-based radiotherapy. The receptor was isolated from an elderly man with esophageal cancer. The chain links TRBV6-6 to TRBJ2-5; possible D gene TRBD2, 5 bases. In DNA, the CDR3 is TGTGCCAGCACTTTTGGAGGACGCCAAGAGACCCAGTACTTC. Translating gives CASTFGGRQETQYF.